These T cell receptor beta chains were read from a single sample in a study of tissue T cells after allogeneic stem cell transplantation. Generated by immunoSEQ multiplex PCR, the TCRdb table keeps only in-frame clones and is missing some. The sample contains 9,500 to 15,000 clones, about 70% of which appear only once. Material: tissue from the right colon, obtained at autopsy. These receptors were collected from a woman aged 18 to 49 with breast cancer. Each CDR3 is given with its conserved first and last residue. Each record gives: J gene, D gene, clone size, V gene, CDR3 protein, CDR3 DNA. A D gene is named only where the DNA matches it firmly. The size of a clone is reported for some rows only, either as once, few or many, or as a class for expanded clones.

J: TRBJ1-4
D: TRBD1
size: .
V: TRBV7-9
CDR3: CASSQTGFNEKLFF
DNA: TGTGCCAGCAGCCAGACAGGGTTTAATGAAAAACTGTTTTTT

J: TRBJ2-3
D: .
size: large
V: TRBV28
CDR3: CASSVSRDPQSTQYF
DNA: TGTGCCAGCAGTGTCTCCCGGGACCCCCAAAGTACGCAGTATTTT

J: TRBJ1-6
D: .
size: .
V: TRBV27
CDR3: CASSSMQVGFGSPLHF
DNA: TGTGCCAGCAGTTCGATGCAGGTCGGTTTTGGTTCACCCCTCCACTTT

J: TRBJ1-3
D: .
size: .
V: TRBV18
CDR3: CASSPGRGLGNTIYF
DNA: TGTGCCAGCTCACCTGGAAGGGGCCTTGGAAACACCATATATTTT

J: TRBJ2-3
D: TRBD2
size: .
V: TRBV9
CDR3: CASSPRPSYSGSTDTQYF
DNA: TGTGCCAGCAGCCCCCGCCCCTCTTATAGCGGGAGCACAGATACGCAGTATTTT

J: TRBJ1-4
D: TRBD1
size: .
V: TRBV24-1
CDR3: CATSDDDRGPDYEKLFF
DNA: TGTGCCACCAGTGATGATGACAGGGGGCCCGATTATGAAAAACTGTTTTTT

J: TRBJ2-3
D: .
size: .
V: TRBV6-5
CDR3: CASSYAGASSTDTQYF
DNA: TGTGCCAGCAGTTATGCGGGGGCCTCTAGCACAGATACGCAGTATTTT

J: TRBJ1-2
D: .
size: .
V: TRBV4-2
CDR3: CASSQVGTDFGYTF
DNA: TGTGCCAGCAGCCAAGTAGGGACGGATTTCGGCTACACCTTC

J: TRBJ2-2
D: TRBD1
size: .
V: TRBV23-1
CDR3: CACRPPDRDGSGFTGELFF
DNA: TGCGCCTGCCGTCCCCCGGACAGGGACGGGTCCGGGTTCACCGGGGAGCTGTTTTTT

J: TRBJ1-6
D: .
size: .
V: TRBV7-2
CDR3: CASSLEGDSPLHF
DNA: TGTGCCAGCAGCTTAGAAGGGGATTCACCCCTCCACTTT

J: TRBJ2-7
D: TRBD1
size: few
V: TRBV12-3/TRBV12-4
CDR3: CASRGQGASEQYF
DNA: TGTGCCAGCAGGGGACAGGGGGCGTCCGAGCAGTACTTC

J: TRBJ1-2
D: TRBD1
size: .
V: TRBV5-6
CDR3: CASSLGGRGYGYTF
DNA: TGTGCCAGCAGCTTGGGTGGCAGGGGGTATGGCTACACCTTC

J: TRBJ2-4
D: .
size: few
V: TRBV30
CDR3: CAWSSSGGNIQYF
DNA: TGTGCCTGGAGTTCCTCTGGCGGTAACATTCAGTACTTC

J: TRBJ1-1
D: .
size: .
V: TRBV9
CDR3: CASSVWARDTEAFF
DNA: TGTGCCAGCAGCGTATGGGCGAGGGACACTGAAGCTTTCTTT

J: TRBJ2-7
D: TRBD2
size: .
V: TRBV7-8
CDR3: CASSDMPSGVGRASEQYF
DNA: TGTGCCAGCAGCGACATGCCCAGTGGGGTCGGGAGGGCCTCCGAGCAGTACTTC

J: TRBJ1-4
D: TRBD1
size: once
V: TRBV4-3
CDR3: CASSKDRGSWGEKLFF
DNA: TGCGCCAGCAGCAAGGACAGGGGTTCGTGGGGTGAAAAACTGTTTTTT

J: TRBJ2-7
D: .
size: once
V: TRBV2
CDR3: CASSGRLVSGEQYF
DNA: TGTGCCAGCAGTGGGCGACTTGTATCGGGCGAGCAGTACTTC

J: TRBJ2-2
D: TRBD1
size: .
V: TRBV18
CDR3: CASSPRDRVTGELFF
DNA: TGTGCCAGCTCACCACGGGACAGGGTAACCGGGGAGCTGTTTTTT

J: TRBJ1-2
D: .
size: .
V: TRBV5-1
CDR3: CASSYQGPNYGYTF
DNA: TGCGCCAGCAGCTACCAGGGGCCGAACTATGGCTACACCTTC

J: TRBJ2-5
D: .
size: .
V: TRBV5-6
CDR3: CASSLRETQYF
DNA: TGTGCCAGCAGCTTGAGAGAGACCCAGTACTTC

J: TRBJ2-5
D: TRBD2
size: once
V: TRBV7-2
CDR3: CASREAAGGRETQYF
DNA: TGTGCCAGCAGAGAGGCGGCGGGAGGTCGAGAGACCCAGTACTTC

J: TRBJ1-5
D: .
size: .
V: TRBV12-3/TRBV12-4
CDR3: CASSLASRGSQHF
DNA: TGTGCCAGCAGTTTAGCGTCACGGGGGTCCCAGCATTTT

J: TRBJ1-5
D: .
size: .
V: TRBV18
CDR3: CASSSDGNQPQHF
DNA: TGTGCCAGCTCATCGGACGGTAATCAGCCCCAGCATTTT

J: TRBJ2-3
D: .
size: .
V: TRBV5-4
CDR3: CASSLGGSRRTDTQYF
DNA: TGTGCCAGCAGCTTAGGGGGGTCGAGGAGAACAGATACGCAGTATTTT

J: TRBJ1-2
D: .
size: .
V: TRBV3-1/TRBV3-2
CDR3: CASSQEFMDYGYTF
DNA: TGTGCCAGCAGCCAAGAGTTTATGGATTATGGCTACACCTTC

J: TRBJ1-3
D: .
size: .
V: TRBV5-4
CDR3: CASSLIHSGNTIYF
DNA: TGTGCCAGCAGCTTGATACACTCTGGAAACACCATATATTTT

J: TRBJ2-2
D: TRBD1
size: few
V: TRBV19
CDR3: CASGTGVTNTGELFF
DNA: TGTGCCAGCGGGACAGGGGTCACGAACACCGGGGAGCTGTTTTTT

J: TRBJ2-5
D: TRBD2
size: .
V: TRBV28
CDR3: CASSLWGGGNSQETQYF
DNA: TGTGCCAGCAGTTTATGGGGCGGGGGAAACAGCCAAGAGACCCAGTACTTC

J: TRBJ1-1
D: TRBD1
size: .
V: TRBV6-2/TRBV6-3
CDR3: CASSYAQGGTEAFF
DNA: TGTGCCAGCAGTTACGCCCAGGGGGGGACTGAAGCTTTCTTT

J: TRBJ2-3
D: .
size: .
V: TRBV5-5
CDR3: CASSLSSVGTDTQYF
DNA: TGTGCCAGCAGCTTATCGTCCGTGGGCACAGATACGCAGTATTTT